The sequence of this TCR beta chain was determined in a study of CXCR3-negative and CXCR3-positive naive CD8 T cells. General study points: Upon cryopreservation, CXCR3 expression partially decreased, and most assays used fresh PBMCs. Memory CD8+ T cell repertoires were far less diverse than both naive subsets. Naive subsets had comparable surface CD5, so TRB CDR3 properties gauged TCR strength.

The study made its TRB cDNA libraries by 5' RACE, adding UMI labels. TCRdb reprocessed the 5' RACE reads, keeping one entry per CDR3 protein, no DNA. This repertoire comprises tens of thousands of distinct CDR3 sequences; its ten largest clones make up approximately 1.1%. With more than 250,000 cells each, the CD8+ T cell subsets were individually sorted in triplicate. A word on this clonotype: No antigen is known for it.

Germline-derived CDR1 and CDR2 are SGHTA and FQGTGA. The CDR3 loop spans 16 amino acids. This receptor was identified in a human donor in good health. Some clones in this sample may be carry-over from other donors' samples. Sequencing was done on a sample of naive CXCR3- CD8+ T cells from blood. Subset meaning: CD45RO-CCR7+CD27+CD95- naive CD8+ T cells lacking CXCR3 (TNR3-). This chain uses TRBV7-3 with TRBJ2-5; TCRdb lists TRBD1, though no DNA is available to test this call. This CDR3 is CASRFGTGGPQETQYF.